Listed below are T cell receptor beta chains from one sample, sequenced in a study of blood T cell repertoires in COVID-19. The method was immunoSEQ multiplex PCR; TCRdb's version includes in-frame clones alone and lacks a portion of them. The sample holds around 260,000 clones, over 75% seen once. Sequencing was performed on peripheral blood. The receptors shown here come from a human donor in a cohort sampled during active COVID-19. The CDR3 runs from the conserved cysteine through the conserved F or W. A D gene is named only where the DNA matches it firmly. For some rows the clone size is stated as once, few or many, or as a class when expanded; others skip it.

TRBV7-2	NA	16	many	TRBJ1-6	CASSLEGARSNSPLHF	TGTGCCAGCAGCTTAGAAGGGGCTCGAAGTAATTCACCCCTCCACTTT
TRBV28	TRBD2	14	few	TRBJ2-7	CASSSRTSSYEQYF	TGTGCCAGCAGTTCTAGGACTAGCTCTTACGAGCAGTACTTC
TRBV18	NA	16	once	TRBJ2-1	CASSPLIGGENNEQFF	TGTGCCAGCTCACCCCTGATCGGTGGTGAAAACAATGAGCAGTTCTTC
TRBV5-1	TRBD1	14	NA	TRBJ2-5	CASSLADPQGAQYF	TGCGCCAGCAGCTTGGCCGACCCTCAGGGGGCCCAGTACTTC
TRBV30	TRBD1	15	NA	TRBJ1-2	CAWSVHRGRGYGYTF	TGTGCCTGGAGTGTACACAGGGGGCGCGGCTATGGCTACACCTTC
TRBV11-2	TRBD2	14	NA	TRBJ2-5	CASSLLAGEETQYF	TGTGCCAGCAGTTTACTAGCGGGAGAAGAGACCCAGTACTTC
TRBV15	TRBD1	15	NA	TRBJ1-4	CATSPDRATNEKLFF	TGTGCCACCAGCCCAGACAGGGCTACTAATGAAAAACTGTTTTTT
TRBV27	NA	15	NA	TRBJ2-1	CASRSSVSSYNEQFF	TGTGCCAGCAGGTCTAGCGTTAGCTCCTACAATGAGCAGTTCTTC
TRBV5-1	NA	13	NA	TRBJ2-7	CASSQASAYEQYF	TGCGCCAGCAGTCAGGCTAGCGCCTACGAGCAGTACTTC
TRBV5-4	NA	14	once	TRBJ1-2	CASSSPTGFSGYTF	TGTGCCAGCAGCTCTCCAACAGGGTTTAGCGGCTACACCTTC
TRBV6-6	NA	13	NA	TRBJ1-6	CASTDSARSPLHF	TGTGCCAGCACGGACAGCGCCAGATCACCCCTCCACTTT
TRBV7-2	NA	12	once	TRBJ2-7	CASSLAHYEQYF	TGTGCCAGCAGCTTAGCCCACTACGAGCAGTACTTC
TRBV27	TRBD1	15	NA	TRBJ2-7	CASRKGQGTNYEQYF	TGTGCCAGCAGGAAGGGACAGGGGACAAACTACGAGCAGTACTTC
TRBV6-5	NA	13	NA	TRBJ2-3	CASILGGVDTQYF	NA
TRBV30	TRBD2	14	once	TRBJ2-4	CAWSSGTSGNIQYF	TGTGCCTGGAGCTCCGGGACTAGCGGAAACATTCAGTACTTC
TRBV6-5	TRBD1	14	once	TRBJ1-2	CASWVGQSNYGYTF	TGTGCCAGCTGGGTGGGACAGAGTAACTATGGCTACACCTTC
TRBV7-2	TRBD2	15	NA	TRBJ2-7	CASSPTAGVAYEQYF	TGTGCCAGCAGCCCTACCGCGGGAGTAGCCTACGAGCAGTACTTC
TRBV6-5	NA	14	NA	TRBJ2-7	CASGTRARGYEQYF	TGTGCCAGCGGTACGAGGGCCAGAGGCTACGAGCAGTACTTC
TRBV18	NA	14	NA	TRBJ1-3	CASSPGGSGNTIYF	TGTGCCAGCTCACCAGGAGGGTCTGGAAACACCATATATTTT
TRBV27	NA	15	NA	TRBJ2-4	CASSSAGTTKNIQYF	TGTGCCAGCAGTTCGGCCGGGACAACCAAAAACATTCAGTACTTC
TRBV6-5	NA	14	NA	TRBJ1-2	CASSPRGREYGYTF	TGTGCCAGCAGTCCACGGGGTAGAGAGTATGGCTACACCTTC
TRBV4-1	TRBD2	16	NA	TRBJ2-1	CASSPHPSGRDNEQFF	TGCGCCAGCAGCCCCCATCCTAGCGGACGAGACAATGAGCAGTTCTTC
TRBV18	NA	16	NA	TRBJ1-3	CASSPSIGDSGNTIYF	TGTGCCAGCTCACCGTCTATAGGGGACTCTGGAAACACCATATATTTT
TRBV19	NA	14	NA	TRBJ1-1	CASSIVNKNTEAFF	TGTGCCAGTAGTATAGTGAACAAGAACACTGAAGCTTTCTTT
TRBV5-1	TRBD2	16	NA	TRBJ2-5	CASSLARTSAQETQYF	TGCGCCAGCAGCTTGGCAAGGACTAGCGCACAAGAGACCCAGTACTTC
TRBV5-1	NA	15	NA	TRBJ2-3	CASSLGSAAADTQYF	TGCGCCAGCAGCTTGGGGTCTGCGGCAGCAGATACGCAGTATTTT
TRBV7-9	NA	14	NA	TRBJ2-7	CASSPGGTAYEQYF	TGTGCCAGCAGCCCGGGAGGGACAGCATACGAGCAGTACTTC
TRBV29-1	TRBD2	14	NA	TRBJ2-1	CSVERAGVSHEQFF	TGCAGCGTTGAAAGAGCGGGAGTTTCCCATGAGCAGTTCTTC
TRBV24-1	TRBD1	15	once	TRBJ2-5	CATSDTGTVQETQYF	TGTGCCACCAGTGATACCGGGACAGTACAAGAGACCCAGTACTTC
TRBV7-3	TRBD2	13	NA	TRBJ2-3	CASSLGREGPQYF	TGTGCCAGCAGCTTAGGCAGGGAGGGCCCGCAGTATTTT
TRBV14	TRBD1	14	NA	TRBJ2-7	CASSQETGVNEQYF	TGTGCCAGCAGCCAAGAGACAGGGGTCAACGAGCAGTACTTC
TRBV18	TRBD2	18	NA	TRBJ2-4	CASSLRGTSADYKNIQYF	TGTGCCAGCTCACTCCGGGGGACTAGCGCGGATTACAAAAACATTCAGTACTTC
TRBV19	NA	13	NA	TRBJ1-2	CASTYPGNYGYTF	TGTGCCAGTACCTATCCGGGGAACTATGGCTACACCTTC
TRBV5-1	TRBD2	16	few	TRBJ2-6	CASKRIAGAGANVLTF	TGCGCCAGCAAGAGGATAGCGGGAGCTGGGGCCAACGTCCTGACTTTC
TRBV5-1	NA	17	NA	TRBJ2-4	CASSLTSDTIGKNIQYF	TGCGCCAGCAGCTTAACGAGCGATACCATAGGCAAAAACATTCAGTACTTC
TRBV7-9	TRBD2	15	NA	TRBJ2-1	CASSLALAPSNEQFF	TGTGCCAGCAGCTTAGCACTAGCGCCCTCCAATGAGCAGTTCTTC
TRBV10-3	NA	11	NA	TRBJ2-7	CAISDSYEQYF	TGTGCCATCAGTGACAGCTACGAGCAGTACTTC
TRBV30	NA	13	NA	TRBJ2-6	CAWSLAGANVLTF	TGTGCCTGGAGCCTCGCTGGGGCCAACGTCCTGACTTTC
TRBV6-1	NA	15	NA	TRBJ1-2	CASSEWQEANYGYTF	TGTGCCAGCAGTGAGTGGCAGGAAGCTAACTATGGCTACACCTTC
TRBV6-5	NA	14	few	TRBJ2-3	CASSYSKASDIQYF	TGTGCCAGCAGTTACTCGAAGGCTAGCGACATTCAGTATTTT
TRBV27	NA	14	NA	TRBJ1-1	CASRPAGMNTEAFF	TGTGCCAGCAGACCAGCGGGGATGAACACTGAAGCTTTCTTT
TRBV6-5	NA	13	once	TRBJ1-2	CASTNPPGYGYTF	TGTGCCAGCACTAATCCCCCGGGGTATGGCTACACCTTC
TRBV19	TRBD2	14	NA	TRBJ2-1	CASSRVAGDNEQFF	TGTGCCAGTAGTAGGGTAGCGGGAGACAATGAGCAGTTCTTC
TRBV4-1	NA	17	NA	TRBJ2-3	CASSHRKTGTTSDTQYF	TGCGCCAGCAGCCACCGCAAAACAGGGACCACCTCGGATACGCAGTATTTT